This T cell receptor beta chain appears in the sequencing data of a study of neurological immune-mediated disorders. Each CDR3 protein gets one entry after TCRdb re-called the 5' RACE reads with MiXCR. This table has some 70,000 distinct CDR3 sequences, less than 5.5% appearing once. V lost 4 bases, J lost 6 bases, and 22 bases lay in between. This CDR3 is 17 amino acids long. From germline, CDR1 is SGHDT and CDR2 YYEEEE. The sequenced sample consisted of PBMCs. V and J are TRBV5-6 and TRBJ2-2, with D unresolved. The TCR comes from a man aged 30-40 years with multiple sclerosis. The CDR3 DNA reads TGTGCCAGCAGCCGGATTTCGGGTGCGGACCTAGCCGGGGAGCTGTTTTTT. Residues: CASSRISGADLAGELFF.